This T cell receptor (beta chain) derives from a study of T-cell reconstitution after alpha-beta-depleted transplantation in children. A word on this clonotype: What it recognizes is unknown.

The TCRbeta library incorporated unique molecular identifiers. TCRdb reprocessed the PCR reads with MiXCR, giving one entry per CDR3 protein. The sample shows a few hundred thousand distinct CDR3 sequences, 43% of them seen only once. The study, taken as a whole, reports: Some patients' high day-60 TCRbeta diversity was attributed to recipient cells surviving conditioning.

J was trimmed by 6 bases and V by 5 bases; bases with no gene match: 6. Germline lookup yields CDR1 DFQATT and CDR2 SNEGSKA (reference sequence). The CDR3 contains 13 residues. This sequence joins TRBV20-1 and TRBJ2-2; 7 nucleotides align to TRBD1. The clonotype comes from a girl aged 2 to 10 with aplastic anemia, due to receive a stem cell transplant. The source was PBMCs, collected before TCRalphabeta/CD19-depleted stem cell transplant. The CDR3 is CSARRGQAGELFF. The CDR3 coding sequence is TGCAGTGCTCGAAGAGGACAGGCCGGGGAGCTGTTTTTT.